This T cell receptor beta chain was captured by sequencing in a study of T cell repertoires in cytomegalovirus infection. Notes on the study in general: Dominant in the ex vivo response were TCR beta clonotypes restricted by HLA-C and specific for CMV. Carriage of CMV together with the relevant HLA was identifiable through cumulative public TCR beta family frequency.

Comment on this clonotype: Its antigen is not known.

The CDR3 runs to 12 residues. V lost 5 bases to trimming and J lost 6 bases, with 11 bases between them. Looked up from germline, CDR1 is MDHEN and CDR2 is SYDVKM. TCRdb reanalysed the reads using MiXCR and keeps one entry per CDR3 protein. The sample lists 100,000 to 150,000 distinct CDR3 sequences, almost 9% occurring once. The receptor was derived from a human donor in good health (CMV status not recorded). Some clones in this sample may be carry-over from other donors' samples. This chain links TRBV28 with TRBJ2-7; D not resolved. The sample was PBMCs. The CDR3 loop reads CASSPKYSEQYF. CDR3 nucleotides: TGTGCCAGCAGTCCTAAATACTCCGAGCAGTACTTC. The whole variable domain, filled in from reference TRBV28 and TRBJ2-7, reads DVKVTQSSRYLVKRTGEKVFLECVQDMDHENMFWYRQDPGLGLRLIYFSYDVKMKEKGDIPEGYSVSREKKERFSLILESASTNQTSMYLCASSPKYSEQYFGPGTRLTVT.